This T cell receptor beta chain was identified in a study of lymphopenia after photon versus proton radiotherapy. Study-wide findings and caveats: In patients who died, overall survival fell as post-nadir TCR diversity dropped more. Better survival with proton therapy was suggested as possible, not demonstrated. After the lymphocyte nadir, photon-treated repertoires showed oligoclonal expansion, especially of CD8+ Temra cells. Under photons, naive T cells and diversity fell while effector/memory populations rose.

Some clones are missing from TCRdb's copy, which holds only in-frame ones; the method was immunoSEQ multiplex PCR. The table shows 43,000 or so clones, with 65% to 90% occurring only once. As for this clone: Its antigen is unidentified. The sample has other DNA sequences that encode this CDR3 too.

This sequence was found in a man between 40 and 49 years old with gastric cancer. Specimen: peripheral blood, collected from a patient treated with photon-based radiotherapy.

The CDR3 DNA is TGTGCCAGCAGACGGGACCGGAGCTCTGGAAACACCATATATTTT. This translates into CASRRDRSSGNTIYF. This chain uses TRBV19 with TRBJ1-3, with a weak D call TRBD1 (5 bases). V lost 9 bases and J lost 0, with 15 bases in between. This CDR3 contains 15 residues. Germline-derived CDR1 and CDR2 are LNHDA and SQIVND (reference sequence). Using reference TRBV19 and TRBJ1-3 for the parts outside the CDR3, the full variable domain is DGGITQSPKYLFRKEGQNVTLSCEQNLNHDAMYWYRQDPGQGLRLIYYSQIVNDFQKGDIAEGYSVSREKKESFPLTVTSAQKNPTAFYLCASRRDRSSGNTIYFGEGSWLTVV.